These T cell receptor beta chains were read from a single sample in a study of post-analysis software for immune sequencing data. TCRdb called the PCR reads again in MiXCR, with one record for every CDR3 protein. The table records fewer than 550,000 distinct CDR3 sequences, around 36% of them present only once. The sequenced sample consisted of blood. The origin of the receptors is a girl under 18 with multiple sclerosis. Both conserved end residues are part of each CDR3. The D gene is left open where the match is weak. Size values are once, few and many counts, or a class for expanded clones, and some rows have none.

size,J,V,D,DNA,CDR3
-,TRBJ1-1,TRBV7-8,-,TGTGCCAGCAGCTTAGGAGGTGGGACTGCGACTGAAGCTTTCTTT,CASSLGGGTATEAFF
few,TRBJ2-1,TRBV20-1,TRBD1,TGCAGTGCTAGAGATCCCGGGACAGGGATCTACAATGAGCAGTTCTTC,CSARDPGTGIYNEQFF
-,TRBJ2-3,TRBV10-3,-,TGTGCCATCAGTGGGCTGCCGAGCACAGATACGCAGTATTTT,CAISGLPSTDTQYF
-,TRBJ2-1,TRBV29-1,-,TGCAGCGTTGAAGCCTTGGGGGGACGGCAGGGGATAGACAGGCAGTTCTTC,CSVEALGGRQGIDRQFF
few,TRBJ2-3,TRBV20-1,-,TGCAGTGCTAGGCGGGTCCGAGAGGGGACAGATACGCAGTATTTT,CSARRVREGTDTQYF
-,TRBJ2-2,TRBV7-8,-,TGTGCCAGCAGCTTATTTAGGCAGGGCTTTACCGGGGAGCTGTTTTTT,CASSLFRQGFTGELFF
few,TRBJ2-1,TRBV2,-,TGTGCCAGCAGTGCGGGGGAGTACAATGAGCAGTTCTTC,CASSAGEYNEQFF
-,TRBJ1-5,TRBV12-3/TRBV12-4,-,TGTGCCAGCAGTTTAGGGGTATCAAGAAATCAGCCCCAGCATTTT,CASSLGVSRNQPQHF
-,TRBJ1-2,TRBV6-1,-,TGTGCCAGCAGGTTGACAGGCCATGGCTACACCTTC,CASRLTGHGYTF
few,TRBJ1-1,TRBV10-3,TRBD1,TGTGCCACCAGTGAGTCGACAGGGATGCCCCCGAACACTGAAGCTTTCTTT,CATSESTGMPPNTEAFF
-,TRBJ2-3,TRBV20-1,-,TGCAGTGCTAGGGGCGAGGAGGGGTACACAGATACGCAGTATTTT,CSARGEEGYTDTQYF